This passage covers 5 T cell receptor beta chains from one sample sequenced in a study of cytomegalovirus exposure and HLA in healthy donors. Primers for the PCR totalled 60 Vbeta and 13 Jbeta. Assay: immunoSEQ multiplex PCR; the TCRdb copy retains only in-frame clones and omits some. This repertoire shows 150,000 to 200,000 clones, roughly four fifths found once; its top ten account for approximately 4%. Source material: PBMCs. The receptor source for this set is a man aged 50 to 60 in good health and CMV-seropositive.

This clone was seen once. The V call is TRBV11-2, the J call TRBJ1-4; a weak D match, TRBD1 (6 bases). CDR3 length equals 18 residues. The germline V gene encodes CDR1 SGHAT and CDR2 FQNNGV. The V end was cut by 0 bases, the J end by 4 bases, with 18 bases between. Here the CDR3 DNA reads TGTGCCAGCAGCTTAGATACCATCAACAGGGCGCTTAATGAAAAACTGTTTTTT. This gives the protein CASSLDTINRALNEKLFF. Using reference TRBV11-2 and TRBJ1-4 for the parts outside the CDR3, the full variable domain is EAGVAQSPRYKIIEKRQSVAFWCNPISGHATLYWYQQILGQGPKLLIQFQNNGVVDDSQLPKDRFSAERLKGVDSTLKIQPAKLEDSAVYLCASSLDTINRALNEKLFFGSGTQLSVL.

The chain uses TRBV27 and TRBJ2-5; TRBD2 is a possible D gene (6 bases). V was pared by 3 bases and J by 3 bases, with 11 bases between. The CDR3 totals 14 residues. Germline CDR1 MNHEY, CDR2 SMNVEV (reference sequence). CDR3 in amino acids: CASSFVAGKETQYF. CDR3 nucleotide sequence: TGTGCCAGCAGTTTCGTCGCGGGGAAAGAGACCCAGTACTTC.

This clone was counted between two and nine times. This chain uses TRBV5-1 with TRBJ2-7, with 7 bases aligning to TRBD1. Germline V gene data show CDR1 as SGHRS and CDR2 as YFSETQ. The junction had 8 bases not matched to a gene; V was cut back by 4 bases and J by 4 bases. This CDR3 region has 14 residues. CDR3 coding DNA: TGCGCCAGCAGCACTGTCCCGGGACAGTACGAGCAGTACTTC. Amino acids: CASSTVPGQYEQYF.

The J gene is TRBJ2-3, the V gene TRBV5-6; no clear D. The length of the CDR3 is 13 residues. CDR1 is SGHDT, CDR2 YYEEEE, per germline. Between the trimmed V and J ends, which lost 4 bases and 2 bases, there was a span of 8 bases. CDR3 amino acids: CASSPQDTDTQYF. CDR3 nucleotides: TGTGCCAGCAGCCCCCAGGACACAGATACGCAGTATTTT.

A single count supports this clone. This chain connects TRBV5-4 to TRBJ2-5, with TRBD2 identical over 8 bases. Germline values: CDR1 SGHNT, CDR2 YYREEE (reference sequence). The CDR3 contains 15 residues. Trimming cost V 4 bases and J 2 bases; bases outside gene matches: 7. The CDR3 sequence is CASSPGGALQETQYF. CDR3 bases: TGTGCCAGCAGCCCGGGGGGGGCACTTCAAGAGACCCAGTACTTC.